The 16 T cell receptor beta chains below come from one sample, sequenced in a study of beta chain features in type 1 diabetes. Overall study findings and caveats: There was a moderate but significant shortening of TCRB CDR3s in all four CD4+ subsets of Type 1 diabetes patients.

No antigen is known for these receptors. As every portion of the isolated RNA was reverse transcribed, the sequencing read expressed TCRB transcripts. Only in-frame clones appear in the TCRdb table, and some are missing; sequencing was by immunoSEQ multiplex PCR. The table includes a few hundred thousand clones, approximately 24% detected once. The sequenced sample was naive CD4+ T cells from blood. All receptors come from a woman aged 25-40 years with type 1 diabetes.

This clone came up a few times. The chain recombines TRBV7-2 with TRBJ1-1; 10 bases align to TRBD1. Germline V lookup: CDR1 SGHTA, CDR2 FQGNSA. The CDR3 has 15 residues. V dropped 0 bases and J dropped 7; count of bases not matched to a gene: 5. CDR3 amino acids: CASSLAGQGIGEAFF. The DNA for the CDR3 is TGTGCCAGCAGCTTAGCGGGACAGGGGATCGGTGAAGCTTTCTTT.

J is TRBJ1-1 and V is TRBV30; a weak D match, TRBD1 (5 bases). CDR1 and CDR2 (germline): GTSNPN, SVGIG (reference sequence). Trimming removed 2 bases at V and 2 bases at J, with 12 bases between. This CDR3 region has 14 residues. CDR3 in DNA: TGTGCCTGGAGTCTCTTACAGGTAAACACTGAAGCTTTCTTT. This sequence encodes CAWSLLQVNTEAFF. The full variable domain, its missing parts supplied by reference TRBV30 and TRBJ1-1, is SQTIHQWPATLVQPVGSPLSLECTVEGTSNPNLYWYRQAAGRGLQLLFYSVGIGQISSEVPQNLSASRPQDRQFILSSKKLLLSDSGFYLCAWSLLQVNTEAFFGQGTRLTVV.

V is TRBV11-2 and J is TRBJ2-1, with D tentatively TRBD2 (6 bases). Trimming shortened V by 5 bases and J by 10 bases, and 18 bases separated the two germline ends. The CDR3 has 14 amino acids. The germline V gene encodes CDR1 SGHAT and CDR2 FQNNGV. The chain's CDR3 is CASSDGLLSGEQFF. CDR3 DNA: TGTGCCAGCAGCGACGGACTACTAAGCGGAGAGCAGTTCTTC.

This clone was recorded a few times. The chain has TRBV25-1 and TRBJ2-5, with D tentatively TRBD2 (6 bases). The V end lost 1 base, the J end lost 5 bases, and 17 bases lay between the germline ends. The CDR3 length is 16 residues. Germline lookup yields CDR1 MGHDK and CDR2 SYGVNS. The CDR3 reads CASSESRLGRGETQYF. In nucleotides, the CDR3 is TGTGCCAGCAGTGAATCCCGACTAGGTCGGGGGGAGACCCAGTACTTC.

This chain uses TRBV9 with TRBJ2-3; D unclear. V shed 0 bases and J shed 2 bases, with 4 bases lying between them. This CDR3 region has 13 residues. The germline CDR1 and CDR2 sequences are SGDLS and YYNGEE. CDR3 nucleotides: TGTGCCAGCAGCGTAGTCGTCACAGATACGCAGTATTTT. It encodes CASSVVVTDTQYF.

This sequence joins TRBV29-1 and TRBJ1-1; D perhaps matches TRBD1 (5 bases). Looked up from germline, CDR1 is SQVTM and CDR2 is ANQGSEA. V lost 4 bases and J lost 4, with 13 bases in between. The CDR3 sequence is 13 residues long. The CDR3 protein is CSVGVGRGTEAFF. CDR3 coding DNA: TGCAGCGTTGGGGTGGGGCGGGGCACTGAAGCTTTCTTT.

This clone turned up a few times. The chain uses TRBV29-1 and TRBJ2-3, with 7 positions matching TRBD1. The length of the CDR3 is 15 residues. The germline V gene encodes CDR1 SQVTM and CDR2 ANQGSEA. With V trimmed by 6 bases and J by 1 base, 10 bases remained unmatched. CDR3 in DNA: TGCAGCGTGGACCAGACAGGGCGAGGCACAGATACGCAGTATTTT. Its translation: CSVDQTGRGTDTQYF.

This clone was counted only a few times. J is TRBJ1-1 and V is TRBV29-1, with a weak D call TRBD1 (6 bases). Trimming cost V 7 bases and J 2 bases, with 14 bases left between them. The CDR3 is 13 amino acids. Germline V gives CDR1 SQVTM, CDR2 ANQGSEA. The CDR3 nucleotides read TGCAGCGCACAGACAGGACCTAACACTGAAGCTTTCTTT. Amino acid sequence: CSAQTGPNTEAFF.

The genes are TRBV7-2 and TRBJ1-5; possible D gene TRBD1, 5 bases. The germline CDR1 and CDR2 sequences are SGHTA and FQGNSA. Trimming cost V 3 bases and J 5 bases, with 11 bases left between them. CDR3 length: 14 residues. CDR3 residues: CASSFRVGDQPQHF. For the CDR3, the DNA is TGTGCCAGCAGCTTTAGAGTAGGGGATCAGCCCCAGCATTTT.

V is TRBV30 and J is TRBJ2-5; D is perhaps TRBD2 (5 bases). Germline V CDR1 and CDR2: GTSNPN, SVGIG (reference sequence). This CDR3 contains 13 residues. Trimming stripped 0 bases from V and 7 bases from J, with 12 bases between. The CDR3 nucleotides read TGTGCCTGGAGTGTAGCGGTGGCGGGGACCCAGTACTTC. It is translated as CAWSVAVAGTQYF. The full variable domain, its missing parts supplied by reference TRBV30 and TRBJ2-5, is SQTIHQWPATLVQPVGSPLSLECTVEGTSNPNLYWYRQAAGRGLQLLFYSVGIGQISSEVPQNLSASRPQDRQFILSSKKLLLSDSGFYLCAWSVAVAGTQYFGPGTRLLVL.

V is TRBV7-9 and J is TRBJ2-2; D remains unclear. This CDR3 contains 13 residues. Germline CDR1 and CDR2: SEHNR and FQNEAQ (reference sequence). The V and J ends lost 1 base and 7 bases respectively, with 7 bases between them. The CDR3 loop is CASSLGRDGELFF. The CDR3 coding sequence is TGTGCCAGCAGCTTAGGCCGAGACGGGGAGCTGTTTTTT.

This clone was counted between two and nine times. CDR3 protein: CASSARPGQGVNTEAFF. CDR3 coding DNA: TGTGCCAGCAGCGCGAGGCCGGGACAGGGTGTTAACACTGAAGCTTTCTTT. V is TRBV9 and J is TRBJ1-1; 9 bases are shared with TRBD1. The CDR3 loop spans 17 amino acids. J was trimmed by 2 bases and V by 3 bases; bases with no gene match: 11. Germline assignment: CDR1 SGDLS and CDR2 YYNGEE.

The chain combines TRBV5-6 with TRBJ2-5, with a tentative D call TRBD1 (6 bases). V lost 6 bases and J 7 bases, leaving 16 bases between the germline ends. The CDR3 contains 13 residues. CDR1 and CDR2 (germline): SGHDT, YYEEEE. The CDR3 region is CASMDGTLGTQYF. The DNA for the CDR3 is TGTGCCAGCATGGACGGGACACTAGGGACCCAGTACTTC.

This clone has more than one count but fewer than ten. This chain connects TRBV29-1 to TRBJ2-7, with 12 bases identical to TRBD2. With V trimmed by 6 bases and J by 3 bases, 6 bases remained unmatched. Germline values: CDR1 SQVTM, CDR2 ANQGSEA. This CDR3 is 14 amino acids long. Here the CDR3 DNA reads TGCAGCGTCGAAAGACTAGCGGGAGACTACGAGCAGTACTTC. Its translation is CSVERLAGDYEQYF.

This clone was seen only a few times. The rearrangement joins TRBV4-1 to TRBJ1-3; D is possibly TRBD1 (5 bases). The V gene's germline CDR1 is MGHRA and CDR2 YSYEKL. The CDR3 is 14 amino acids. Between the trimmed V and J ends, which lost 1 base and 5 bases, there was a span of 9 bases. CDR3 nucleotide sequence: TGCGCCAGCAGCCAAGCCTACAGGAGAAACACCATATATTTT. Protein sequence: CASSQAYRRNTIYF.

This sequence joins TRBV28 and TRBJ2-2; D is unclear. The CDR3 is 13 residues long. V shed 4 bases and J shed 6 bases, with 9 bases lying between them. CDR1 and CDR2 (germline): MDHEN, SYDVKM. The CDR3 here is CASSSLGSGELFF. The CDR3 bases are TGTGCCAGCAGTTCCCTAGGATCCGGGGAGCTGTTTTTT.